These 32 T cell receptor beta chains originate from one sample sequenced in a study of blood T cell repertoires in COVID-19 (dated by TCRdb to about 2020). The library was generated by the immunoSEQ multiplex PCR assay. TCRdb holds this immuneACCESS table with in-frame rearrangements only. Some clones are missing; in checked studies, unresolved V genes explain under half, and the rest has no known cause. A total of around 14,000 clones appear in this sample, about 87% of them only once. Roughly a third of the sample comes from the top ten. Sequenced sample: peripheral blood. These receptor sequences come from a human donor in a cohort sampled during active COVID-19.

The rearrangement uses TRBV20-1 and TRBJ2-7; possible D gene TRBD2, 6 bases. V gave up 0 bases and J gave up 6 bases, with 6 bases separating them. CDR3 length equals 11 residues. Germline CDR1 and CDR2: DFQATT and SNEGSKA (reference sequence). The CDR3 loop is CSARDGSEQYF. The CDR3 nucleotides read TGCAGTGCTAGAGACGGGAGCGAGCAGTACTTC.

The rearrangement links TRBV10-1 to TRBJ1-6; D gene uncertain. The CDR3 loop spans 13 amino acids. Germline CDR1 and CDR2: WNHNN and SYGVQD (reference sequence). With 8 bases removed from V and 9 bases from J, the gap between germline ends came to 14 bases. CDR3 protein: CASAEGPSSPLHF. In DNA, the CDR3 is TGCGCCAGCGCGGAAGGTCCGAGTTCACCCCTCCACTTT.

This chain links TRBV7-6 with TRBJ1-2; tentative D call: TRBD1 (5 bases). Trimming cost V 5 bases and J 4 bases, with 17 bases left between them. CDR1 SGHVS and CDR2 FNYEAQ come from the germline V gene. This CDR3 region has 15 residues. This CDR3 reads CASSPTGVDVYGYTF. The CDR3 DNA reads as TGTGCCAGCAGCCCCACGGGGGTGGATGTCTATGGCTACACCTTC. The full variable domain, its missing parts supplied by reference TRBV7-6 and TRBJ1-2, is GAGVSQSPRYKVTKRGQDVALRCDPISGHVSLYWYRQALGQGPEFLTYFNYEAQQDKSGLPNDRFSAERPEGSISTLTIQRTEQRDSAMYRCASSPTGVDVYGYTFGSGTRLTVV.

The chain joins TRBV19 to TRBJ2-7; 9 nucleotides match TRBD1. CDR3 length: 17 amino acids. Looked up from germline, CDR1 is LNHDA and CDR2 is SQIVND (reference sequence). Losses at the gene ends were 0 bases for V and 4 bases for J; bases not matched to a gene: 10. The DNA of the CDR3 is TGTGCCAGTAGTATAGATTCAACAGGGGGCGAGCGGTACGAGCAGTACTTC. Translation: CASSIDSTGGERYEQYF.

V gene TRBV27 combines with J gene TRBJ2-1, with no clear D. The CDR3 runs 13 residues. Germline V gene sequence: CDR1 MNHEY, CDR2 SMNVEV (reference sequence). Trimming stripped 0 bases from V and 6 bases from J, with 6 bases between. The CDR3, as DNA: TGTGCCAGCAGTTTATCCGTCAGCAATGAGCAGTTCTTC. Protein product: CASSLSVSNEQFF.

The genes are TRBV7-8 and TRBJ1-5; TRBD1 is a possible D gene (5 bases). There are 15 residues in the CDR3. The germline gives CDR1 SGHVS, CDR2 FQNEAQ. The V end was cut by 1 base, the J end by 0 bases, with 7 bases between. Written as DNA, the CDR3 is TGTGCCAGCAGCTTAGGGGGCTATAGCAATCAGCCCCAGCATTTT. Protein sequence: CASSLGGYSNQPQHF.

J is TRBJ2-7 and V is TRBV11-1; maybe TRBD1 (6 bases). Trimming left V 5 bases short and J 5 bases short, with 13 bases between. From germline, CDR1 is SGHAT and CDR2 FQDESV (reference sequence). CDR3 length: 13 amino acids. The CDR3 is CASSRQARDEQYF. CDR3 DNA: TGTGCCAGCAGCCGACAGGCCCGGGACGAGCAGTACTTC.

As DNA, the CDR3 is TGTGCCAGCAGTTACTCCGGGGGCGGGGAGCTGTTTTTT. Protein product: CASSYSGGGELFF. This chain joins TRBV6-5 and TRBJ2-2; weak D call: TRBD2 (6 bases). The V end lost 0 bases, the J end lost 7 bases, and 6 bases lay between the germline ends. The length of the CDR3 is 13 residues. Per germline, CDR1 MNHEY and CDR2 SVGAGI.

In this sample, this clone turned up a few times. V is TRBV19 and J is TRBJ2-1, with 10 bases lining up with TRBD2. The CDR3 has 18 residues. The germline V gene encodes CDR1 LNHDA and CDR2 SQIVND (reference sequence). V gave up 4 bases and J gave up 0 bases; unmatched junction bases: 9. The CDR3 loop is CASSSYGLAAFSYNEQFF. The CDR3 DNA reads as TGTGCCAGTAGTAGCTACGGACTAGCGGCCTTCTCCTACAATGAGCAGTTCTTC.

The chain joins TRBV9 to TRBJ2-4; 10 bases fit TRBD1. The ends lost 3 bases at V and 8 bases at J; junction bases unmatched: 2. The CDR3 is made up of 13 amino acids. Germline lookup yields CDR1 SGDLS and CDR2 YYNGEE. This CDR3 is CASSDGTGDIQYF. In DNA form, the CDR3 reads TGTGCCAGCAGCGACGGGACAGGGGACATTCAGTACTTC.

The chain combines TRBV28 with TRBJ1-2, with 8 bases that match TRBD1. The CDR3 runs to 15 residues. The trim removed 5 bases at V and 2 bases at J, leaving 7 bases unmatched. CDR1 is MDHEN and CDR2 is SYDVKM in the germline V gene. The CDR3 nucleotides read TGTGCCAGCAGTGCGGAGGGACAGGCGAACTATGGCTACACCTTC. It specifies CASSAEGQANYGYTF.

The rearrangement joins TRBV4-2 to TRBJ2-5, with 14 bases lining up with TRBD2. With 2 bases clipped from V and 5 bases from J, the junction kept 7 bases outside the gene matches. CDR1 and CDR2 from the germline V gene are LGHNA and YNFKEQ. The length of the CDR3 is 17 residues. CDR3 nucleotides: TGTGCCAGCAGCCAACAGACTAGCGGGGGGGTATGGGAGACCCAGTACTTC. It yields the protein CASSQQTSGGVWETQYF.

The chain has TRBV25-1 and TRBJ2-7; 10 positions match TRBD1. The CDR3 loop spans 14 amino acids. Unmatched junction bases numbered 5, after V lost 6 bases and J lost 3 bases. Germline V gene data show CDR1 as MGHDK and CDR2 as SYGVNS. As DNA, the CDR3 is TGTGCCAGCAGCCCCGGGGACAGGGGCTACGAGCAGTACTTC. It translates to CASSPGDRGYEQYF.

The gene calls are TRBV3-1 (or the pseudogene TRBV3-2) and TRBJ2-3, with D perhaps matching TRBD2 (6 bases). The V and J ends lost 0 bases and 2 bases respectively, with 12 bases between them. Germline CDR1 LGHDT, CDR2 YNNKEL (reference sequence). The CDR3 is 16 amino acids. CDR3 nucleotides: TGTGCCAGCAGCCAAGAAAAAGGACTATACACAGATACGCAGTATTTT. This translates into CASSQEKGLYTDTQYF.

This clone was recorded only once. The rearrangement links TRBV11-1 to TRBJ2-1; D is possibly TRBD1 (5 bases). Germline CDR1 reads SGHAT; CDR2 reads FQDESV (reference sequence). V shed 5 bases and J shed 6 bases, with 17 bases lying between them. The CDR3 totals 15 residues. Here the CDR3 DNA reads TGTGCCAGCAGCCCCGAAATAGGGGTAGGCAATGAGCAGTTCTTC. It yields the protein CASSPEIGVGNEQFF. Filled out from reference TRBV11-1 and TRBJ2-1, the complete variable domain reads EAEVAQSPRYKITEKSQAVAFWCDPISGHATLYWYRQILGQGPELLVQFQDESVVDDSQLPKDRFSAERLKGVDSTLKIQPAELGDSAMYLCASSPEIGVGNEQFFGPGTRLTVL.

The chain is built from TRBV9 and TRBJ2-1; 9 bases fit TRBD2. The length of the CDR3 is 16 residues. J gave up 5 bases and V 4 bases, and 10 bases lay outside the gene matches. Germline V lookup: CDR1 SGDLS, CDR2 YYNGEE. For the CDR3, the DNA is TGTGCCAGCAGCTTATCAGGGACTAGCCTTAACAATGAGCAGTTCTTC. This codes for CASSLSGTSLNNEQFF.

The chain couples TRBV4-1 to TRBJ1-3; 10 bases are shared with TRBD1. Trimming at V came to 4 bases and at J to 6 bases, leaving 9 bases not matched to a gene. In germline, CDR1 is MGHRA, CDR2 YSYEKL. The CDR3 totals 16 residues. The CDR3 DNA sequence: TGCGCCAGCAGCCCACTGGGACAGGGGATTGAAAACACCATATATTTT. The encoded protein is CASSPLGQGIENTIYF.

This clone was seen a handful of times. The chain is built from TRBV2 and TRBJ1-1; TRBD1 matches 7 bases. Germline CDR1 is SNHLY and CDR2 is FYNNEI. The CDR3 has 13 amino acids. The ends lost 4 bases at V and 4 bases at J; junction bases unmatched: 3. Written as DNA, the CDR3 is TGTGCCAGCAGTGCGCGACAGGGCACTGAAGCTTTCTTT. This codes for CASSARQGTEAFF.

The V gene is TRBV5-1, the J gene TRBJ2-7; a weak D match, TRBD1 (6 bases). V lost 0 bases to trimming and J lost 6 bases, with 13 bases between them. CDR3 length: 14 amino acids. Germline CDR1 and CDR2: SGHRS and YFSETQ. The CDR3 DNA reads TGCGCCAGCAGCTTGGGCACCAGGGGAATCGAGCAGTACTTC. It yields the protein CASSLGTRGIEQYF.

This chain uses TRBV9 with TRBJ1-6; unclear D gene. Germline assignment: CDR1 SGDLS and CDR2 YYNGEE. CDR3 length: 14 amino acids. Trimming stripped 3 bases from V and 7 bases from J, with 11 bases between. DNA for the CDR3: TGTGCCAGCAGCGCCTCCGCGATAAATTCACCCCTCCACTTT. Translated: CASSASAINSPLHF.

The chain uses TRBV29-1 and TRBJ2-5, with a possible D match to TRBD1 (5 bases). The V end lost 6 bases, the J end lost 2 bases, and 10 bases lay between the germline ends. The germline CDR1 and CDR2 sequences are SQVTM and ANQGSEA. The CDR3 runs to 12 residues. The CDR3, as DNA: TGCAGCGTGGCAAGACAGCAAGAGACCCAGTACTTC. This translates into CSVARQQETQYF.

The chain employs TRBV7-6 and TRBJ2-3; a weak D match, TRBD2 (7 bases). The CDR3 is made up of 17 amino acids. With 5 bases removed from V and 1 base from J, the gap between germline ends came to 19 bases. Germline V CDR1 and CDR2: SGHVS, FNYEAQ. The CDR3: CASSGGGLVPGTDTQYF. The CDR3 region has the DNA TGTGCCAGCAGCGGGGGGGGGCTGGTACCTGGCACAGATACGCAGTATTTT.

This chain joins TRBV18 and TRBJ2-1, with D possibly being TRBD2 (7 bases). V lost 3 bases, J lost 8 bases, and 11 bases lay in between. The CDR3 contains 13 residues. Germline lookup yields CDR1 KGHSH and CDR2 LQKENI. The CDR3 is CASSPPGGDEQFF. The CDR3 DNA reads TGTGCCAGCTCACCGCCGGGGGGCGATGAGCAGTTCTTC.

This clone was picked up one time. The chain recombines TRBV27 with TRBJ2-3; a possible D gene is TRBD2 (7 bases). Per the germline V gene, CDR1 is MNHEY and CDR2 is SMNVEV (reference sequence). V lost 3 bases and J 3 bases, leaving 16 bases between the germline ends. The CDR3 runs to 16 residues. The CDR3 is CASSFVGGGETDTQYF. For the CDR3, the DNA is TGTGCCAGCAGTTTTGTTGGAGGGGGGGAAACAGATACGCAGTATTTT.

A single count supports this clone. CDR3 region: CATSGPGQGNYEQYF. As DNA, the CDR3 is TGTGCCACCAGCGGACCGGGACAGGGCAACTACGAGCAGTACTTC. The genes are TRBV15 and TRBJ2-7; TRBD1 matches at 9 bases. This CDR3 has 15 residues. The germline V gene encodes CDR1 LNHNV and CDR2 YYDKDF (reference sequence). V lost 5 bases to trimming and J lost 3 bases; unmatched junction nucleotides: 8.

The chain links TRBV2 to TRBJ1-1; 7 bases map to TRBD1. Losses at the gene ends were 5 bases for V and 3 bases for J; bases not matched to a gene: 9. This CDR3 is 15 amino acids long. Germline V CDR1 and CDR2: SNHLY, FYNNEI. For the CDR3, the DNA is TGTGCCAGCAGTAGACAGGGTCAAGGGGACACTGAAGCTTTCTTT. Translation: CASSRQGQGDTEAFF.

The J gene is TRBJ2-7, the V gene TRBV4-2; 9 nucleotides align to TRBD1. V was clipped by 2 bases and J by 3 bases; unmatched bases: 5. The CDR3 covers 15 residues. The V gene's germline CDR1 is LGHNA and CDR2 YNFKEQ. The CDR3 sequence is CASSQRWTGVYEQYF. In DNA, the CDR3 is TGTGCCAGCAGCCAAAGGTGGACAGGGGTCTACGAGCAGTACTTC.

The sample holds one count of this clone. This rearrangement joins TRBV19 to TRBJ2-1; 8 bases map to TRBD2. The CDR3 consists of 13 residues. V shed 6 bases and J 9 bases; nucleotides not matched to a gene: 7. Germline CDR1 is LNHDA and CDR2 is SQIVND (reference sequence). The CDR3 region is CASSPGRAGEQFF. CDR3 nucleotide sequence: TGTGCCAGTAGCCCCGGGAGGGCCGGTGAGCAGTTCTTC.

The chain has TRBV5-6 and TRBJ1-6, with TRBD1 matching 7 bases. V gave up 4 bases and J gave up 16 bases; unmatched junction bases: 8. Germline CDR1 reads SGHDT; CDR2 reads YYEEEE. CDR3 length: 12 residues. This chain's CDR3 is CASSALDRALHF. In DNA, the CDR3 is TGTGCCAGCAGCGCTCTAGACAGGGCTCTCCACTTT.

The genes are TRBV7-6 and TRBJ2-2; D not resolved. This CDR3 region has 13 residues. V was pared by 0 bases and J by 4 bases, with 3 bases between. Germline values: CDR1 SGHVS, CDR2 FNYEAQ. Written as DNA, the CDR3 is TGTGCCAGCAGCTTAGCCTTCACCGGGGAGCTGTTTTTT. As protein: CASSLAFTGELFF.

This clone has just one count. V usage is TRBV7-6 and J usage is TRBJ2-1; D is uncertain. Deletions cut 2 bases from V and 1 base from J, with 9 bases between. The CDR3 totals 15 residues. The germline V gene encodes CDR1 SGHVS and CDR2 FNYEAQ. The CDR3 spells CASSLMGTSYNEQFF. CDR3 DNA: TGTGCCAGCAGCTTAATGGGCACTTCCTACAATGAGCAGTTCTTC.

This sequence joins TRBV30 and TRBJ2-5, with D possibly matching TRBD2 (5 bases). Germline V CDR1 and CDR2: GTSNPN, SVGIG (reference sequence). V lost 0 bases to trimming and J lost 4 bases, with 9 bases between them. This CDR3 contains 13 residues. CDR3 sequence (DNA): TGTGCCTGGAGTGTGCGGGTCCGAGAGACCCAGTACTTC. Translation: CAWSVRVRETQYF.